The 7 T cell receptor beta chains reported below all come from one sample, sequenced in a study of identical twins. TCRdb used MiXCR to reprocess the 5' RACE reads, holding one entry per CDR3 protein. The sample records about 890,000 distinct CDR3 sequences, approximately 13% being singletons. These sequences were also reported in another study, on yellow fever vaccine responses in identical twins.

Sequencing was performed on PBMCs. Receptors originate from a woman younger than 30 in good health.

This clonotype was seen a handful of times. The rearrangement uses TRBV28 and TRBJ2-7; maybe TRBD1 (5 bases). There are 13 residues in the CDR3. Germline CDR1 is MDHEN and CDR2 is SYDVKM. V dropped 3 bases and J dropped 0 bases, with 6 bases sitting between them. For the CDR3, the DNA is TGTGCCAGCAGTTTGGACACCTCCTACGAGCAGTACGTC. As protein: CASSLDTSYEQYV.

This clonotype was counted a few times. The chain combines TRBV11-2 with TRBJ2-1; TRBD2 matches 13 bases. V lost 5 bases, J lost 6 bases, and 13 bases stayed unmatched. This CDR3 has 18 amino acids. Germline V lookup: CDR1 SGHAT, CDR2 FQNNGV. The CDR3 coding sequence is TGTGCCAGCAGCCCTTCTTCACTGGGACTAGCGGGGCTCAATGAGCAGTTCTTC. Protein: CASSPSSLGLAGLNEQFF. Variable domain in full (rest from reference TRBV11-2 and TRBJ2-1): EAGVAQSPRYKIIEKRQSVAFWCNPISGHATLYWYQQILGQGPKLLIQFQNNGVVDDSQLPKDRFSAERLKGVDSTLKIQPAKLEDSAVYLCASSPSSLGLAGLNEQFFGPGTRLTVL.

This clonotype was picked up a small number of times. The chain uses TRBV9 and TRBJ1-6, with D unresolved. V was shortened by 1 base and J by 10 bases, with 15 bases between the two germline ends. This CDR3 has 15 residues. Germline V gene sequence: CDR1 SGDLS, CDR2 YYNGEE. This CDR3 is CASSVMDGPGSPLHF. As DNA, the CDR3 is TGTGCCAGCAGCGTAATGGACGGTCCGGGGTCACCCCTCCACTTT. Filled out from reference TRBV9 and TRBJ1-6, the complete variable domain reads DSGVTQTPKHLITATGQRVTLRCSPRSGDLSVYWYQQSLDQGLQFLIQYYNGEERAKGNILERFSAQQFPDLHSELNLSSLELGDSALYFCASSVMDGPGSPLHFGNGTRLTVT.

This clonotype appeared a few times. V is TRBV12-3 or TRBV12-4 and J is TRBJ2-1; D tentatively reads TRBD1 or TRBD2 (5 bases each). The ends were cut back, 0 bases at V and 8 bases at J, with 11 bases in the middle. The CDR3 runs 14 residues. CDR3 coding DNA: TGTGCCAGCAGTTTAGCGGGACCGAACTATGAGCAGTTCTTC. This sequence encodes CASSLAGPNYEQFF.

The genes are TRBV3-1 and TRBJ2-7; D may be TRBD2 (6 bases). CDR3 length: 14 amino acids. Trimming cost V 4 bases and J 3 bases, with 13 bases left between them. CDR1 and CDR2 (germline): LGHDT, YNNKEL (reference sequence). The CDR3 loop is CASSPMLASYEQYV. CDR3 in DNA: TGTGCCAGCAGCCCAATGCTAGCGAGCTACGAGCAGTACGTC.

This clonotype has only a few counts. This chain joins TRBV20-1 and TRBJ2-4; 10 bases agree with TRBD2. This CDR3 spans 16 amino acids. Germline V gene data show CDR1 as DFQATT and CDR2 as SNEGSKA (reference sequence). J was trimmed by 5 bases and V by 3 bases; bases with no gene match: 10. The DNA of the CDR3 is TGCAGTGCTAGCCCTTCTAGCGGGAGAACCGAAAACATTCAGTACTTC. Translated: CSASPSSGRTENIQYF.

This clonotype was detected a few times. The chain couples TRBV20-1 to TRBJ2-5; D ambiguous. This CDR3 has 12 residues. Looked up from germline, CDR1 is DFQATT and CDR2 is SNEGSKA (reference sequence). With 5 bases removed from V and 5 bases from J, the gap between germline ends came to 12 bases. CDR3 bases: TGCAGTGCTCAAGAGGATAGGGAGACCCAGTACTTC. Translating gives CSAQEDRETQYF.